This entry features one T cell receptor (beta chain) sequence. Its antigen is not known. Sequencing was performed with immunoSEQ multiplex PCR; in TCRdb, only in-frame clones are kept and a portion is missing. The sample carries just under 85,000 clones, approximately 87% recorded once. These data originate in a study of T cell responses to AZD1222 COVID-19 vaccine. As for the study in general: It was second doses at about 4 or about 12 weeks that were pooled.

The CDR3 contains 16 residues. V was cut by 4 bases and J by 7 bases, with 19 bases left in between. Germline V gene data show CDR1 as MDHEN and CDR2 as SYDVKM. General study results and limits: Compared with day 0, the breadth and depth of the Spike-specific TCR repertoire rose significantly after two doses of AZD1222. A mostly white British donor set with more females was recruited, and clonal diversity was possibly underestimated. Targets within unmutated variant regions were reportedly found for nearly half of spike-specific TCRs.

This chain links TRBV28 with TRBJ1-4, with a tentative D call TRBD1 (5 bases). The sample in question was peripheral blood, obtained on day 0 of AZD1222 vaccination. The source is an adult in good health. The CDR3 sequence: CASSSGTARGSEKLFF. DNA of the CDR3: TGTGCCAGCAGTTCGGGGACCGCCCGAGGGAGTGAAAAACTGTTTTTT.